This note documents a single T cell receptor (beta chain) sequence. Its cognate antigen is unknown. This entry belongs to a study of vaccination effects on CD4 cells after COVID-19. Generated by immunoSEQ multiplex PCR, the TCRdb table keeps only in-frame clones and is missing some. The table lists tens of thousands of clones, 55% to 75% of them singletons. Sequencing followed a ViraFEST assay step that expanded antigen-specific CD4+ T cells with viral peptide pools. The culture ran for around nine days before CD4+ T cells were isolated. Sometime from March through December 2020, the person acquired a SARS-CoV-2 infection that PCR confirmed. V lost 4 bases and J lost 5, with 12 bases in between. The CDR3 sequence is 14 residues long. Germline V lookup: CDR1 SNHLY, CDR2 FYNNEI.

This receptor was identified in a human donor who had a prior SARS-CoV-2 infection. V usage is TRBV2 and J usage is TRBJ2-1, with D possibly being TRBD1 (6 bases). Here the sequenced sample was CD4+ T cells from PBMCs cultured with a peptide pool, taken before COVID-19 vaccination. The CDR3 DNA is TGTGCCAGCAGTGGCTGGGGGCAGGACAATGAGCAGTTCTTC. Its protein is CASSGWGQDNEQFF.